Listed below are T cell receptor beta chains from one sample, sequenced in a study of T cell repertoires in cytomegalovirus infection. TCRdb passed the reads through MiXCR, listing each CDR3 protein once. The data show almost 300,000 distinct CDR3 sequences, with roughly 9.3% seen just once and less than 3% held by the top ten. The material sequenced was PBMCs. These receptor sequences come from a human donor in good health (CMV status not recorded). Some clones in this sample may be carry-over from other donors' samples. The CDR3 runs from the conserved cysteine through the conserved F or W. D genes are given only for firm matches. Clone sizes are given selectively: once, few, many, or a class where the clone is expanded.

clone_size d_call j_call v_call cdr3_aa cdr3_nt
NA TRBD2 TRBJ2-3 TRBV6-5 CASSSGTSEDGSRSTDTQYF TGTGCCAGCAGTTCGGGGACTAGCGAGGATGGCTCCCGCAGCACAGATACGCAGTATTTT
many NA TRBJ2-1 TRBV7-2 CASSLPRGASYNEQFF TGTGCCAGCAGCTTACCTCGGGGGGCCTCCTACAATGAGCAGTTCTTC
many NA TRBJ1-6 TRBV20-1 CSASSGSSYNSPLHF TGCAGTGCTAGTTCAGGGAGCTCCTATAATTCACCCCTCCACTTT
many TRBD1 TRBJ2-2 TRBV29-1 CSVEPRTGDPGELFF TGCAGCGTTGAACCCCGGACAGGGGACCCCGGGGAGCTGTTTTTT
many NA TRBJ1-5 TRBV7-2 CASSLEGAPNQPQHF TGTGCCAGCAGCTTAGAAGGGGCCCCCAATCAGCCCCAGCATTTT
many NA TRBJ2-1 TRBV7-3 CASSLATGPGGHNEQFF TGTGCCAGCAGCTTGGCGACAGGCCCGGGGGGTCACAATGAGCAGTTCTTC
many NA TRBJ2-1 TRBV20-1 CSARVPDDYNEQFF TGCAGTGCTAGAGTACCGGACGACTACAATGAGCAGTTCTTC
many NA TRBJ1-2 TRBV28 CASSSGRGGYGYTF TGTGCCAGCAGTTCTGGCCGCGGGGGCTATGGCTACACCTTC
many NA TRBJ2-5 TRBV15 CATSRDRLGQETQYF TGTGCCACCAGCAGAGATAGATTGGGCCAAGAGACCCAGTACTTC
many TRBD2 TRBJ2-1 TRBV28 CASSLSSGGDSYNEQFF TGTGCCAGCAGTTTATCTAGCGGGGGGGACTCCTACAATGAGCAGTTCTTC
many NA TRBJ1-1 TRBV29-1 CSVLARGKGTEAFF TGCAGCGTACTAGCCCGGGGAAAGGGAACTGAAGCTTTCTTT
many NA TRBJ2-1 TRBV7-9 CASSLGGVNEQFF TGTGCCAGCAGCTTAGGTGGGGTCAATGAGCAGTTCTTC
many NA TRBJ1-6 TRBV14 CASGQGYNSPLHF TGTGCCAGCGGTCAGGGCTATAATTCACCCCTCCACTTT
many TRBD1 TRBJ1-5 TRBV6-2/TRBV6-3 CASTRFGQGGNQPQHF TGTGCCAGCACCCGATTCGGACAGGGGGGGAATCAGCCCCAGCATTTT
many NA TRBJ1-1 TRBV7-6 CASSLEENTEAFF TGTGCCAGCAGCTTAGAGGAGAACACTGAAGCTTTCTTT
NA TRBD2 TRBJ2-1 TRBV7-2 CASSGRGGLSNEQFF TGTGCCAGCAGCGGCCGGGGGGGCCTTAGCAATGAGCAGTTCTTC
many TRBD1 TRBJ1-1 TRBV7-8 CASSSRDRGFGNTEAFF TGTGCCAGCAGCTCCCGGGACAGGGGTTTCGGGAACACTGAAGCTTTCTTT
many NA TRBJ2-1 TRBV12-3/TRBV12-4 CASSTRRGEQFF TGTGCCAGCAGTACCCGCCGAGGTGAGCAGTTCTTC
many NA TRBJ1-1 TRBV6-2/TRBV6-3 CASRVGPANTEAFF TGTGCCTCGAGGGTTGGGCCAGCGAACACTGAAGCTTTCTTT
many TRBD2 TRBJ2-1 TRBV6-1 CASSSVRGLAGGLYNEQFF TGTGCCAGCAGTTCCGTCCGAGGACTAGCGGGGGGGCTCTACAATGAGCAGTTCTTC
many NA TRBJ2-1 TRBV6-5 CASLGQWTPTYHNEQFF TGTGCCAGCTTAGGGCAATGGACCCCTACTTACCACAATGAGCAGTTCTTC
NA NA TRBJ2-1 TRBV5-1 CASRENSYNEQFF TGCGCCAGCAGAGAAAACTCCTACAATGAGCAGTTCTTC
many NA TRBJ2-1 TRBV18 CASSPNEGGAAEQFF TGTGCCAGCTCCCCCAATGAGGGCGGGGCAGCCGAGCAGTTCTTC
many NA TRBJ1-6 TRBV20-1 CSARDPTYNSPLHF TGCAGTGCTAGAGATCCGACCTATAATTCACCCCTCCACTTT
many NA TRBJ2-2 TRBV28 CASFTRRSVSGELFF TGCGCTTCTTTTACACGGCGGTCTGTCTCCGGGGAGCTGTTTTTT
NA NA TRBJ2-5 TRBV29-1 CSVVASQETQYF TGCAGCGTTGTTGCCAGTCAAGAGACCCAGTACTTC
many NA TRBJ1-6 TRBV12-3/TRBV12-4 CASKRAGSNSPLHF TGTGCCAGCAAAAGAGCAGGGAGTAATTCACCCCTCCACTTT
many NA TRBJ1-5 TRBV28 CASSRWSGNQPQHF TGTGCCAGCAGCCGCTGGAGCGGCAATCAGCCCCAGCATTTT
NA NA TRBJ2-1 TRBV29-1 CSVEDAVYNEQFF TGCAGCGTTGAAGATGCTGTATACAATGAGCAGTTCTTC
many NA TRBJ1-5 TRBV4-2 CASSQDWGQNQPQHF TGTGCCAGCAGCCAAGATTGGGGGCAGAATCAGCCCCAGCATTTT
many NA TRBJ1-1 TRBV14 CASSKRGNTEAFF TGTGCCAGCAGTAAAAGGGGGAACACTGAAGCTTTCTTT